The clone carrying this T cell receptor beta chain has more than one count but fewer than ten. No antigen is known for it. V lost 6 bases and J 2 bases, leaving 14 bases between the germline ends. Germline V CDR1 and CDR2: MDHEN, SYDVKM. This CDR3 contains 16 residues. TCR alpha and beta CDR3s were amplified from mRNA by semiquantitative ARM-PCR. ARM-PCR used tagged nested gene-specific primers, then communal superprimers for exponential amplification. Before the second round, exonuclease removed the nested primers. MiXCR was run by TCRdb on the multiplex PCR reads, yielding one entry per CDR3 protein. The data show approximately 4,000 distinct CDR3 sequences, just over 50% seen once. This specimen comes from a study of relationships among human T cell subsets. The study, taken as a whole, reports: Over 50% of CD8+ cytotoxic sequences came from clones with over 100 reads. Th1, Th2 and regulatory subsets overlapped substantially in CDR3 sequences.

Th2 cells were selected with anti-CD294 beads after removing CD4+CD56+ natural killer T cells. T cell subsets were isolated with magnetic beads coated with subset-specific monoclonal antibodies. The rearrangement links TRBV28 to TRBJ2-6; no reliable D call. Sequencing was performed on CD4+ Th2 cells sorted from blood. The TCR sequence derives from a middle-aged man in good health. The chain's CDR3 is CASRAFGEAGANVLTF. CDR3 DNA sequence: TGTGCCAGCAGAGCCTTCGGAGAGGCTGGGGCCAACGTCCTGACTTTC.